The 15 T cell receptor beta chains listed next were all sequenced from one sample in a study of CD8 T cells in ankylosing spondylitis. Points from the study as a whole: Blood from ankylosing spondylitis patients appeared to carry a characteristic roughly 8-variant TCR beta motif.

Antigen specificity for these receptors is unknown. TCRdb re-analysed the 5' RACE reads in MiXCR, keeping a single row per CDR3 protein. The data hold roughly 490,000 distinct CDR3 sequences, with 5.3% observed a single time. The specimen was blood, either unsorted or a sorted T cell fraction (not recorded which). The receptors originated from a male donor with ankylosing spondylitis.

This clonotype was detected many times. The J gene is TRBJ1-2, the V gene TRBV12-3 or TRBV12-4; D unclear. The V end was cut by 3 bases, the J end by 4 bases, with 12 bases between. This CDR3 spans 14 amino acids. The CDR3 DNA reads TGTGCCAGCAGTTTCAGGCCGGAGGTCTATGGCTACACCTTC. It translates to CASSFRPEVYGYTF.

The genes are TRBV20-1 and TRBJ1-1; D might be TRBD1 (6 bases). This CDR3 contains 15 residues. Germline values: CDR1 DFQATT, CDR2 SNEGSKA (reference sequence). V was cut by 2 bases and J by 7 bases, with 20 bases left in between. This chain's CDR3 is CSARPTGRRWIEAFF. In nucleotides, the CDR3 is TGCAGTGCTAGACCTACAGGGAGGAGGTGGATTGAAGCTTTCTTT.

This clonotype was seen many times. The rearrangement joins TRBV12-3 or TRBV12-4 to TRBJ2-1, with 8 bases aligning to TRBD2. The V gene end was trimmed by 5 bases and the J gene end by 5 bases; junction bases not matched to a gene: 8. CDR3 length: 15 residues. CDR3 in DNA: TGTGCCAGCAGTCCGAGTTTAGCGGGGAACAATGAGCAGTTCTTC. It specifies CASSPSLAGNNEQFF.

Ten or more counts support this clonotype. As DNA, the CDR3 is TGTGCCAGCAGTTCTACTGGCCTCGGAATCACTGAAGCTTTCTTT. It codes for CASSSTGLGITEAFF. The chain links TRBV6-5 to TRBJ1-1, with D uncertain. The V end lost 4 bases, the J end lost 4 bases, and 16 bases lay between the germline ends. Germline V CDR1 and CDR2: MNHEY, SVGAGI. The CDR3 contains 15 residues.

This clonotype was seen ten or more times. The V gene is TRBV27, the J gene TRBJ2-5; D is undetermined. This CDR3 spans 16 amino acids. Germline values: CDR1 MNHEY, CDR2 SMNVEV (reference sequence). V was shortened by 2 bases and J by 1 base, with 14 bases between the two germline ends. The CDR3 sequence: CASSLRAFASQETQYF. CDR3 sequence (DNA): TGTGCCAGCAGTTTAAGGGCCTTCGCTTCCCAAGAGACCCAGTACTTC.

This clonotype has ten or more counts. The germline gene is not matched at one end of the junction; a read error may be the cause. The rearrangement uses TRBV7-7 and TRBJ2-7; a possible D gene is TRBD1 (5 bases). Germline-derived CDR1 and CDR2 are SSHAT and FNYEAQ (reference sequence). The CDR3 length is 13 residues. The CDR3 DNA reads as TGTGCTAGCAGCCACAGGCTGAACTACGAGCAGTACTTC. Its translation is CASSHRLNYEQYF. Combining the CDR3 with reference TRBV7-7 and TRBJ2-7 gives the whole variable domain GAGVSQSPRYKVTKRGQDVTLRCDPISSHATLYWYQQALGQGPEFLTYFNYEAQPDKSGLPSDRFSAERPEGSISTLTIQRTEQRDSAMYRCASSHRLNYEQYFGPGTRLTVT.

In this sample, this clonotype turned up many times. V usage is TRBV5-6 and J usage is TRBJ2-3; D remains unclear. This CDR3 spans 17 amino acids. CDR1 SGHDT and CDR2 YYEEEE come from the germline V gene. V was cut by 1 base and J by 2 bases, with 17 bases left in between. Here the CDR3 DNA reads TGTGCCAGCAGCTTGACTTACTCGGCCCTTCTCACAGATACGCAGTATTTT. As protein: CASSLTYSALLTDTQYF. The full variable domain, its missing parts supplied by reference TRBV5-6 and TRBJ2-3, is DAGVTQSPTHLIKTRGQQVTLRCSPKSGHDTVSWYQQALGQGPQFIFQYYEEEERQRGNFPDRFSGHQFPNYSSELNVNALLLGDSALYLCASSLTYSALLTDTQYFGPGTRLTVL.

This clonotype has a count of ten or more. This chain connects TRBV4-2 to TRBJ2-6; a weak D match, TRBD2 (6 bases). V lost 4 bases to trimming and J lost 4 bases, with 14 bases between them. In germline, CDR1 is LGHNA, CDR2 YNFKEQ. The CDR3 sequence is 16 residues long. For the CDR3, the DNA is TGTGCCAGCAGCCCCTCAGGAGGGAGAGGGGCCAACGTCCTGACTTTC. Amino acid sequence: CASSPSGGRGANVLTF.

This clonotype was observed at least ten times. The chain has TRBV4-3 and TRBJ2-3; D not resolved. The CDR3 runs 16 residues. Trimming took off 0 bases at V and 5 bases at J, with 15 bases between the two ends. CDR1 is LGHNA and CDR2 is YSLEER in the germline V gene. The CDR3 protein is CASSQEPLAAGDTQYF. The DNA for the CDR3 is TGCGCCAGCAGCCAAGAGCCACTGGCTGCCGGAGATACGCAGTATTTT.

There are many counts of this clonotype. The genes are TRBV20-1 and TRBJ2-4; D tentatively fits TRBD1 or TRBD2 (6 bases each). V gave up 5 bases and J gave up 9 bases, with 17 bases separating them. CDR1 is DFQATT, CDR2 SNEGSKA, per germline (reference sequence). The CDR3 is 13 amino acids. CDR3: CSASEGGPGIQYF. CDR3 nucleotide sequence: TGCAGTGCTTCGGAAGGGGGGCCGGGCATTCAGTACTTC.

This clonotype was picked up many times. This sequence joins TRBV29-1 and TRBJ1-5, with D hard to call. V was trimmed by 3 bases and J by 0 bases, leaving 3 bases between them. CDR3 size: 12 residues. From germline, CDR1 is SQVTM and CDR2 ANQGSEA. Here the CDR3 DNA reads TGCAGCGTTGAGGATAGCAATCAGCCCCAGCATTTT. It codes for CSVEDSNQPQHF.

This chain joins TRBV20-1 and TRBJ2-7; a possible D gene is TRBD1 (5 bases). The germline V gene encodes CDR1 DFQATT and CDR2 SNEGSKA (reference sequence). The CDR3 extends over 13 amino acids. Trimming removed 4 bases at V and 7 bases at J, with 17 bases between. CDR3 protein: CSAKAGLSREQYF. Here the CDR3 DNA reads TGCAGTGCTAAAGCAGGGTTAAGTCGTGAGCAGTACTTC.

Ten or more counts support this clonotype. V gene TRBV7-2 combines with J gene TRBJ1-1; tentatively, D is TRBD1 (5 bases). V was shortened by 3 bases and J by 4 bases, with 12 bases between the two germline ends. This CDR3 comprises 14 residues. The germline CDR1 and CDR2 sequences are SGHTA and FQGNSA. For the CDR3, the DNA is TGTGCCAGCAGCTTCACGGGGCATCGCACTGAAGCTTTCTTT. Translating gives CASSFTGHRTEAFF.

This clonotype appeared many times. The chain is built from TRBV20-1 and TRBJ1-5; perhaps TRBD1 as D (6 bases). CDR1 is DFQATT and CDR2 is SNEGSKA in the germline V gene (reference sequence). The CDR3 runs to 12 residues. Trimming removed 6 bases from V and 5 bases from J, with 11 bases in between. This CDR3 reads CSATSGDQPQHF. The DNA of the CDR3 is TGCAGTGCCACCTCAGGGGATCAGCCCCAGCATTTT.

This clonotype was observed many times. This chain connects TRBV28 to TRBJ2-2, with D perhaps matching TRBD1 (5 bases). The germline CDR1 and CDR2 sequences are MDHEN and SYDVKM. Trimming took off 2 bases at V and 4 bases at J, with 14 bases between the two ends. The length of the CDR3 is 16 residues. CDR3 DNA: TGTGCCAGCAGTTTAGTCCAGGGCCTACTCACCGGGGAGCTGTTTTTT. Translation: CASSLVQGLLTGELFF.